Following are 5 T cell receptor beta chains from one sample sequenced in a study of T cells after yellow fever vaccination. TCRdb called the 5' RACE reads again in MiXCR, with one record for every CDR3 protein. The sample has tens of thousands of distinct CDR3 sequences, approximately 7% seen once; the top ten hold approximately 37%. The specimen comprised CD8+ T cells sorted from PBMCs, sampled on the day of the first yellow fever vaccination. The receptor set was obtained from a man between 18 and 35 years old who received the YFV17D yellow fever vaccine.

This clonotype was seen ten or more times. The CDR3 DNA reads TGTGCCAGCAGTATACCCCGGGACAGAGGCACAGATACGCAGTATTTT. This encodes CASSIPRDRGTDTQYF. The chain carries TRBV27 and TRBJ2-3; 7 nucleotides agree with TRBD1. Germline V gives CDR1 MNHEY, CDR2 SMNVEV (reference sequence). There are 16 residues in the CDR3. V lost 5 bases to trimming and J lost 1 base; unmatched junction nucleotides: 9.

This clonotype is medium-sized in the sample. This chain joins TRBV19 and TRBJ2-1; TRBD2 matches at 13 bases. V dropped 5 bases and J dropped 4; count of bases not matched to a gene: 2. CDR3 length: 15 residues. CDR1 and CDR2 from the germline V gene are LNHDA and SQIVND (reference sequence). CDR3 coding DNA: TGTGCCAGTAGTGGGACTAGCGGGGATTACAATGAGCAGTTCTTC. This gives the protein CASSGTSGDYNEQFF.

This clonotype was counted many times. The rearrangement joins TRBV4-2 to TRBJ2-1; D is uncertain. V was trimmed by 0 bases and J by 9 bases, leaving 12 bases between them. Germline V gene data show CDR1 as LGHNA and CDR2 as YNFKEQ. The CDR3 is 14 residues long. This CDR3 reads CASSQDPGLGEQFF. In DNA form, the CDR3 reads TGTGCCAGCAGCCAAGACCCCGGATTGGGTGAGCAGTTCTTC.

This sequence joins TRBV6-1 and TRBJ2-1, with a weak D call TRBD2 (6 bases). V lost 4 bases to trimming and J lost 8 bases, with 18 bases between them. The CDR3 contains 15 residues. The germline gives CDR1 MNHNS, CDR2 SASEGT. CDR3 nucleotide sequence: TGTGCCAGCAGTGGGTGGGGGGACGGCCCCCATGAGCAGTTCTTC. It yields the protein CASSGWGDGPHEQFF.

J is TRBJ1-2 and V is TRBV29-1; D might be TRBD1 (5 bases). Germline CDR1 SQVTM, CDR2 ANQGSEA. The CDR3 contains 14 residues. V lost 8 bases and J 1 base, leaving 17 bases between the germline ends. The CDR3 loop reads CSTLGQAFNYGYTF. CDR3 in DNA: TGCAGCACCCTAGGACAAGCCTTTAACTATGGCTACACCTTC.